These 17 T cell receptor beta chains came from one sample sequenced in a study of cytomegalovirus exposure and HLA in healthy donors. Profiled with immunoSEQ multiplex PCR; TCRdb holds only in-frame clones, not every one. This table has roughly 62,000 clones, 90% to 95% appearing once. Specimen: PBMCs. These receptors were collected from a man younger than 30 in good health and CMV-seronegative.

The gene calls are TRBV27 and TRBJ2-5; tentative D call: TRBD1 (5 bases). Germline V gives CDR1 MNHEY, CDR2 SMNVEV (reference sequence). The CDR3 sequence is 11 residues long. Trimming pared 6 bases from V and 7 bases from J, leaving 9 bases between. The CDR3 nucleotides read TGTGCCAGCAGGGGGCTTGGGACCCAGTACTTC. As protein: CASRGLGTQYF.

V and J are TRBV28 and TRBJ1-2; 9 positions agree with TRBD1. Germline V gene data show CDR1 as MDHEN and CDR2 as SYDVKM. The CDR3 is 12 amino acids. Losses at the gene ends were 5 bases for V and 8 bases for J; bases not matched to a gene: 3. The CDR3 DNA is TGTGCCAGCAGTCGGGGACAGGGAGGCTACACCTTC. It specifies CASSRGQGGYTF.

The chain employs TRBV28 and TRBJ2-7, with D unresolved. CDR1 and CDR2 from the germline V gene are MDHEN and SYDVKM. The CDR3 sequence is 14 residues long. V was clipped by 3 bases and J by 0 bases, with 9 bases between them. CDR3 sequence: CASSLSLSSYEQYF. The CDR3 DNA is TGTGCCAGCAGTTTGTCCTTGAGCTCCTACGAGCAGTACTTC. Full variable domain (rest looked up from reference TRBV28 and TRBJ2-7): DVKVTQSSRYLVKRTGEKVFLECVQDMDHENMFWYRQDPGLGLRLIYFSYDVKMKEKGDIPEGYSVSREKKERFSLILESASTNQTSMYLCASSLSLSSYEQYFGPGTRLTVT.

The chain carries TRBV7-7 and TRBJ2-1, with D maybe TRBD1 (6 bases). Per germline, CDR1 SSHAT and CDR2 FNYEAQ (reference sequence). CDR3 length: 13 amino acids. With 1 base removed from V and 6 bases from J, the gap between germline ends came to 7 bases. The CDR3 DNA reads TGTGCCAGCAGCTTAGACAGGGTCAATGAGCAGTTCTTC. Protein: CASSLDRVNEQFF.

The rearrangement links TRBV19 to TRBJ1-5; D is perhaps TRBD1 (6 bases). There are 13 residues in the CDR3. From germline, CDR1 is LNHDA and CDR2 SQIVND (reference sequence). Deletions cut 6 bases from V and 8 bases from J, with 14 bases between. The CDR3 DNA is TGTGCCAGTAGACGGGACAATTTTGAGCCCCAGCATTTT. Translated, it gives CASRRDNFEPQHF.

The chain employs TRBV5-5 and TRBJ1-5, with D perhaps matching TRBD1 (6 bases). The length of the CDR3 is 18 residues. V was shortened by 4 bases and J by 0 bases, with 20 bases between the two germline ends. The germline gives CDR1 SGHKS, CDR2 YYEKEE (reference sequence). The CDR3: CASSRFGWDTNSNQPQHF. CDR3 sequence (DNA): TGTGCCAGCAGCCGGTTTGGTTGGGACACAAATAGCAATCAGCCCCAGCATTTT.

The V gene is TRBV5-6, the J gene TRBJ2-7; 15 bases fit TRBD2. The CDR3 loop spans 16 amino acids. The germline V gene encodes CDR1 SGHDT and CDR2 YYEEEE. Trimming at V came to 2 bases and at J to 4 bases, leaving 4 bases not matched to a gene. CDR3 protein: CASSFRTSGREYEQYF. The CDR3 nucleotides are TGTGCCAGCAGCTTCAGGACTAGCGGGAGGGAATACGAGCAGTACTTC.

This clone was counted a single time. The chain links TRBV19 to TRBJ1-1; 8 bases are a match to TRBD1. Trimming at V came to 6 bases and at J to 3 bases, leaving 6 bases not matched to a gene. CDR1 and CDR2 (germline): LNHDA, SQIVND (reference sequence). The CDR3 spans 14 residues. The CDR3 bases are TGTGCCAGTAGGGGACAGGCCCGGGACACTGAAGCTTTCTTT. Amino acids: CASRGQARDTEAFF.

The CDR3 nucleotides read TGTGCCAGCAGCATCCCCGGACGGGAACAGTACGAGCAGTACTTC. It encodes CASSIPGREQYEQYF. The chain joins TRBV4-2 to TRBJ2-7, with D possibly matching TRBD2 (5 bases). Trimming shortened V by 5 bases and J by 4 bases, and 18 bases separated the two germline ends. The germline V gene has CDR1 LGHNA and CDR2 YNFKEQ. This CDR3 has 15 residues.

The gene calls are TRBV1 and TRBJ2-7; the table's D call, TRBD1, was not checked against the DNA. TRBV1 is annotated as a pseudogene. CDR3 length: 8 amino acids. The CDR3 is CHRVEQYF. The CDR3 coding sequence is TGCCACAGGGTTGAGCAGTACTTC.

The CDR3 DNA reads TGTGCCAGCACCCCAGCAGGGTTAAGATTGAGGAATGAGCAGTTCTTC. Residues: CASTPAGLRLRNEQFF. The chain couples TRBV28 to TRBJ2-1; a weak D match, TRBD1 (5 bases). Between the trimmed V and J ends, which lost 7 bases and 7 bases, there was a span of 23 bases. Germline CDR1 MDHEN, CDR2 SYDVKM. CDR3 size: 16 residues.

This chain joins TRBV7-2 and TRBJ2-7, with a weak D call TRBD2 (6 bases). Germline-derived CDR1 and CDR2 are SGHTA and FQGNSA. CDR3 length equals 15 residues. V shed 4 bases and J shed 9 bases, with 22 bases lying between them. CDR3 DNA sequence: TGTGCCAGCAGCTCTCCGGACTACCCCCTCTCCGGGCAGTACTTC. This encodes CASSSPDYPLSGQYF.

The rearrangement links TRBV27 to TRBJ2-2; the match to TRBD2 covers 10 bases. The germline V gene has CDR1 MNHEY and CDR2 SMNVEV (reference sequence). V dropped 2 bases and J dropped 6; count of bases not matched to a gene: 0. The CDR3 consists of 14 residues. The CDR3 protein is CASSLLAGAGELFF. The CDR3 nucleotides are TGTGCCAGCAGTTTACTAGCGGGAGCCGGGGAGCTGTTTTTT.

The chain recombines TRBV6-6 with TRBJ1-4; maybe TRBD1 (6 bases). CDR1 and CDR2 from the germline V gene are MNHNY and SVGAGI (reference sequence). This CDR3 is built from 15 residues. The V and J ends lost 1 base and 0 bases respectively, with 6 bases between them. The CDR3 DNA reads TGTGCCAGCAGTTACTACAGGGCAACTAATGAAAAACTGTTTTTT. Its translation: CASSYYRATNEKLFF.

The chain employs TRBV30 and TRBJ1-1; no firm D call. Germline V gene lookup returns CDR1 GTSNPN and CDR2 SVGIG (reference sequence). V lost 4 bases to trimming and J lost 1 base, with 10 bases between them. CDR3 length: 13 amino acids. CDR3 sequence reads: CAWNLAANTEAFF. In DNA, the CDR3 is TGTGCCTGGAACTTAGCCGCGAACACTGAAGCTTTCTTT.

This chain joins TRBV14 and TRBJ2-3; 8 bases agree with TRBD1. The V segment lost 4 bases and the J segment 5 bases; nucleotides outside the gene matches: 26. Per the germline V gene, CDR1 is SGHDN and CDR2 is FVKESK. The CDR3 totals 21 residues. In DNA, the CDR3 is TGTGCCAGCAGCCTATACACCCTCGGACAGGGCGACAATAATAAGAGAGATACGCAGTATTTT. Translating gives CASSLYTLGQGDNNKRDTQYF.

This clone has a single count. The same CDR3 also results from other DNA sequences found in this sample. This chain joins TRBV7-2 and TRBJ2-7; D may be TRBD2 (5 bases). The V end lost 5 bases, the J end lost 4 bases, and 6 bases lay between the germline ends. The CDR3 has 11 residues. CDR1 and CDR2 from the germline V gene are SGHTA and FQGNSA. DNA of the CDR3: TGTGCCAGCAGCCCGGGGTACGAGCAGTACTTC. Encoded protein: CASSPGYEQYF.